The 31 T cell receptor beta chains in this list originate from one sample, sequenced in a study of blood T cells in healthy people across ages. Using a J-beta primer mix together with a sample-barcoded 5' primer, a second PCR was run for 7 to 11 cycles. TCRdb re-derived calls from the 5' RACE reads in MiXCR, one entry per CDR3 protein. The repertoire holds about 670,000 distinct CDR3 sequences, with around 41% as singletons. Source material: blood. These receptors were taken from a man at least 80 years old in good health.

This rearrangement joins TRBV5-6 to TRBJ1-6, with 9 positions matching TRBD1. The germline gives CDR1 SGHDT, CDR2 YYEEEE. Germline trimming cut 3 bases from V and 7 bases from J; bases unmatched to any gene: 5. CDR3 length equals 15 residues. The CDR3 region has the DNA TGTGCCAGCAGCTCCGGACAGGGGTGGAATTCACCCCTCCACTTT. Its translation: CASSSGQGWNSPLHF.

The CDR3 loop is CASSPEHTNYGYTF. The CDR3, as DNA: TGTGCCAGCAGCCCCGAACATACTAACTATGGCTACACCTTC. The gene calls are TRBV5-5 and TRBJ1-2; D ambiguous. V lost 4 bases to trimming and J lost 0 bases, with 10 bases between them. This CDR3 region has 14 residues. CDR1 is SGHKS, CDR2 YYEKEE, per germline (reference sequence).

The chain recombines TRBV10-3 with TRBJ2-5, with D possibly matching TRBD2 (5 bases). The V end was cut by 2 bases, the J end by 11 bases, with 24 bases between. The CDR3 spans 16 residues. Germline loops: CDR1 ENHRY, CDR2 SYGVKD. DNA for the CDR3: TGTGCCATCAGTGAGGCCCCGGACGGGATAAAGAATGAGCAGTACTTC. The encoded protein is CAISEAPDGIKNEQYF.

As regards this clonotype: A much larger clone is a single base away; this may be a read error. V and J are TRBV29-1 and TRBJ2-7; D is undetermined. From germline, CDR1 is SQVTM and CDR2 ANQGSEA. The length of the CDR3 is 15 residues. V shed 5 bases and J shed 7 bases, with 24 bases lying between them. CDR3 in DNA: TGCAGCGTTCTAGACCCCATCAATCGGGTCAATGAGCAGTACTTC. Translated, it gives CSVLDPINRVNEQYF.

This rearrangement joins TRBV9 to TRBJ2-2; TRBD2 might be the D (6 bases). V lost 9 bases and J lost 4, with 16 bases in between. CDR1 is SGDLS and CDR2 is YYNGEE in the germline V gene. The length of the CDR3 is 14 residues. The CDR3 is CATRRGASTGELFF. The CDR3 DNA sequence: TGTGCCACCAGGCGCGGGGCGAGCACCGGGGAGCTGTTTTTT.

With regard to this clonotype: Given a much more abundant clone one base away, this may be a read error. CDR3 sequence: CAIIASGNYEQYF. The CDR3 coding sequence is TGTGCCATCATCGCTAGCGGAAACTACGAGCAGTACTTC. The genes are TRBV6-2 or TRBV6-3 and TRBJ2-7, with 7 bases that match TRBD2. The CDR3 is 13 residues long. V was pared by 10 bases and J by 3 bases, with 9 bases of the junction left unmatched. Germline-derived CDR1 and CDR2 are MNHEY and SVGEGT.

This clonotype was seen more than once but under ten times. The chain uses TRBV5-1 and TRBJ2-2, with 13 bases fitting TRBD2. The CDR3 runs 18 residues. Germline lookup yields CDR1 SGHRS and CDR2 YFSETQ. The ends lost 0 bases at V and 5 bases at J; junction bases unmatched: 7. In DNA, the CDR3 is TGCGCCAGCAGCTTGGCCGGACTAGCGGGGGCACCTACCGGGGAGCTGTTTTTT. Protein sequence: CASSLAGLAGAPTGELFF.

Only a few counts were recorded for this clonotype. The chain uses TRBV6-1 and TRBJ1-1; D is ambiguous. The V gene's germline CDR1 is MNHNS and CDR2 SASEGT. The CDR3 runs to 12 residues. V lost 3 bases and J lost 5, with 7 bases in between. This CDR3 reads CASSDWQTEAFF. The CDR3, as DNA: TGTGCCAGCAGTGACTGGCAGACTGAAGCTTTCTTT.

This clonotype was seen only a few times. This sequence joins TRBV7-2 and TRBJ2-5; 7 bases fit TRBD1. The CDR3 consists of 15 residues. Germline-derived CDR1 and CDR2 are SGHTA and FQGNSA. V gave up 5 bases and J gave up 5 bases; unmatched junction bases: 11. The CDR3 spells CASSQGVDRRETQYF. CDR3 in DNA: TGTGCCAGCAGCCAGGGGGTCGACAGGCGGGAGACCCAGTACTTC.

This clonotype was observed a handful of times. Germline and junction disagree at one end, which may indicate a read error. The V and J genes are TRBV6-5 and TRBJ2-3, with TRBD1 identical over 8 bases. The CDR3 length is 15 residues. Germline-derived CDR1 and CDR2 are MNHEY and SVGAGI. CDR3 sequence (DNA): TGTGCCAGCAGTTATAGACAGGGGAACACAGATAAGCAGTATTTT. Translating it yields CASSYRQGNTDKQYF.

This clonotype was recorded many times. The chain employs TRBV29-1 and TRBJ2-3; D gene uncertain. Trimming left V 7 bases short and J 1 base short, with 9 bases between. Germline CDR1 reads SQVTM; CDR2 reads ANQGSEA. The CDR3 consists of 12 residues. CDR3 in amino acids: CSGEAGTDTQYF. For the CDR3, the DNA is TGCAGCGGGGAAGCAGGCACAGATACGCAGTATTTT.

This chain links TRBV6-5 with TRBJ2-2, with D tentatively TRBD1 (6 bases). The germline gives CDR1 MNHEY, CDR2 SVGAGI. The CDR3 loop spans 14 amino acids. Trimming left V 5 bases short and J 0 bases short, with 7 bases between. CDR3 region: CASSRTANTGELFF. CDR3 nucleotide sequence: TGTGCCAGCAGTCGGACAGCGAACACCGGGGAGCTGTTTTTT.

In this sample, this clonotype turned up a few times. V is TRBV7-8 and J is TRBJ1-2; 7 nucleotides align to TRBD1. Germline loops: CDR1 SGHVS, CDR2 FQNEAQ. J was trimmed by 8 bases and V by 5 bases; bases with no gene match: 8. CDR3 length equals 13 residues. The CDR3 nucleotides read TGTGCCAGCAGCGAGGACAGGTTCGGGGGCTACACCTTC. As protein: CASSEDRFGGYTF.

This clonotype showed up many times. The chain combines TRBV11-2 with TRBJ2-5; D perhaps matches TRBD2 (5 bases). The ends were cut back, 3 bases at V and 5 bases at J, with 13 bases in the middle. The germline gives CDR1 SGHAT, CDR2 FQNNGV. There are 14 residues in the CDR3. In DNA form, the CDR3 reads TGTGCCAGCAGCTTGGGCCTGCCGGGGGAGACCCAGTACTTC. Translating gives CASSLGLPGETQYF.

This clonotype was seen only a few times. The rearrangement joins TRBV3-1 to TRBJ2-7; 10 bases align to TRBD1. This CDR3 comprises 17 residues. J gave up 0 bases and V 3 bases, and 8 bases lay outside the gene matches. Germline CDR1 is LGHDT and CDR2 is YNNKEL (reference sequence). CDR3 loop: CASSQGQGSVSSYEQYF. The CDR3 DNA follows: TGTGCCAGCAGCCAGGGACAGGGGTCCGTTAGCTCCTACGAGCAGTACTTC.

The rearrangement joins TRBV11-2 to TRBJ2-5; possibly TRBD2 for D (6 bases). Germline V gives CDR1 SGHAT, CDR2 FQNNGV. CDR3 length equals 17 residues. The V end lost 5 bases, the J end lost 1 base, and 20 bases lay between the germline ends. CDR3 sequence (DNA): TGTGCCAGCAGCCTAGGGGTGGTTAACGGGAGCCAAGAGACCCAGTACTTC. Residues: CASSLGVVNGSQETQYF. Based on the CDR3 plus reference TRBV11-2 and TRBJ2-5, the full variable domain is EAGVAQSPRYKIIEKRQSVAFWCNPISGHATLYWYQQILGQGPKLLIQFQNNGVVDDSQLPKDRFSAERLKGVDSTLKIQPAKLEDSAVYLCASSLGVVNGSQETQYFGPGTRLLVL.

This clonotype was recorded a few times. The genes are TRBV5-1 and TRBJ2-1; 13 nucleotides align to TRBD2. The CDR3 runs 16 residues. Trimming at V came to 4 bases and at J to 4 bases, leaving 5 bases not matched to a gene. The germline V gene encodes CDR1 SGHRS and CDR2 YFSETQ. CDR3 region: CASSVKGLAGYNEQFF. CDR3 in DNA: TGCGCCAGCAGCGTTAAGGGACTAGCGGGGTACAATGAGCAGTTCTTC.

This chain connects TRBV6-2 or TRBV6-3 to TRBJ2-7; 8 nucleotides agree with TRBD2. The CDR3 length is 15 residues. Looked up from germline, CDR1 is MNHEY and CDR2 is SVGEGT. Trimming took 2 bases from V and 6 from J; bases not matched to a gene: 9. The CDR3 DNA reads as TGTGCCAGCAGTTACAGGGGACTAGGAGGGGGCGAGCAGTACTTC. This translates into CASSYRGLGGGEQYF.

The gene calls are TRBV2 and TRBJ2-1; 8 nucleotides match TRBD2. Trimming at V came to 8 bases and at J to 0 bases, leaving 18 bases not matched to a gene. CDR3 length: 19 residues. Looked up from germline, CDR1 is SNHLY and CDR2 is FYNNEI. Here the CDR3 DNA reads TGTGCCAGCCCCAAAAGAGTAATAGCGGGGCGCCGCTCCTACAATGAGCAGTTCTTC. Translating it yields CASPKRVIAGRRSYNEQFF.

This clonotype was detected a few times. This rearrangement joins TRBV7-8 to TRBJ2-3; unclear D gene. CDR1 SGHVS and CDR2 FQNEAQ come from the germline V gene. Trimming left V 5 bases short and J 6 bases short, with 6 bases between. This CDR3 region has 11 residues. The chain's CDR3 is CASSGGDTQYF. DNA of the CDR3: TGTGCCAGCAGCGGTGGGGATACGCAGTATTTT.

This clonotype occurred many times. This chain connects TRBV27 to TRBJ2-4; 7 nucleotides align to TRBD2. The V gene end was trimmed by 6 bases and the J gene end by 4 bases; junction bases not matched to a gene: 6. Germline values: CDR1 MNHEY, CDR2 SMNVEV (reference sequence). The CDR3 has 14 residues. The CDR3 region has the DNA TGTGCCAGCAGGGCTAGCGGAACAAAAAACATTCAGTACTTC. This translates into CASRASGTKNIQYF.

The chain is built from TRBV6-4 and TRBJ2-7; 8 nucleotides agree with TRBD2. The trim removed 4 bases at V and 7 bases at J, leaving 9 bases unmatched. CDR1 and CDR2 from the germline V gene are MRHNA and SNTAGT. The CDR3 length is 14 residues. The CDR3 DNA is TGTGCCAGCAGTGCAGCGGGAGTAGCCTGTGAGCAGTACTTC. It is translated as CASSAAGVACEQYF.

The chain employs TRBV27 and TRBJ2-1; weak D call: TRBD2 (5 bases). The CDR3 sequence is 16 residues long. V was pared by 5 bases and J by 6 bases, with 20 bases between. CDR1 is MNHEY and CDR2 is SMNVEV in the germline V gene (reference sequence). CDR3 loop: CASSPNGGPTPNEQFF. CDR3 bases: TGTGCCAGCAGTCCGAATGGCGGGCCTACCCCCAATGAGCAGTTCTTC.

The chain has TRBV29-1 and TRBJ1-1; D not resolved. Germline V gene lookup returns CDR1 SQVTM and CDR2 ANQGSEA. This CDR3 spans 12 amino acids. Trimming cost V 5 bases and J 1 base, with 8 bases left between them. The CDR3 DNA reads as TGCAGCGTTTCCAACGGGAACACTGAAGCTTTCTTT. The encoded protein is CSVSNGNTEAFF. The full variable domain, with the rest looked up from reference TRBV29-1 and TRBJ1-1, is SAVISQKPSRDICQRGTSLTIQCQVDSQVTMMFWYRQQPGQSLTLIATANQGSEATYESGFVIDKFPISRPNLTFSTLTVSNMSPEDSSIYLCSVSNGNTEAFFGQGTRLTVV.

The genes are TRBV10-1 and TRBJ2-3; weak D call: TRBD1 (6 bases). Germline CDR1 is WNHNN and CDR2 is SYGVQD (reference sequence). V lost 4 bases, J lost 1 base, and 12 bases lay in between. CDR3 length: 15 amino acids. The CDR3 loop is CASSVIRGRTDTQYF. The DNA of the CDR3 is TGCGCCAGCAGTGTTATCAGGGGCCGCACAGATACGCAGTATTTT.

This CDR3 reads CASSQVPAQNYGYTF. Written as DNA, the CDR3 is TGCGCCAGCAGCCAAGTTCCAGCCCAGAACTATGGCTACACCTTC. This chain uses TRBV4-3 with TRBJ1-2; D gene uncertain. This CDR3 region has 15 residues. Trimming removed 1 base at V and 2 bases at J, with 11 bases between. Germline V gene data show CDR1 as LGHNA and CDR2 as YSLEER.

This clonotype was picked up many times. This chain links TRBV20-1 with TRBJ2-3, with a tentative D call TRBD1 (5 bases). Germline loops: CDR1 DFQATT, CDR2 SNEGSKA (reference sequence). This CDR3 region has 15 residues. Trimming left V 0 bases short and J 3 bases short, with 13 bases between. The chain's CDR3 is CSARDAQDGTDTQYF. DNA for the CDR3: TGCAGTGCTAGAGATGCACAGGATGGGACAGATACGCAGTATTTT.

This clonotype was recorded a few times. This clone may be a read error of a much larger clone one base away. This rearrangement joins TRBV4-3 to TRBJ2-2; D is uncertain. The CDR3 is 16 amino acids. The V and J ends lost 0 bases and 6 bases respectively, with 14 bases between them. Germline V CDR1 and CDR2: LGHNA, YSLEER. CDR3 in amino acids: CASSQDAGQVPGELFF. The CDR3 DNA reads as TGCGCCAGCAGCCAAGATGCAGGCCAGGTGCCCGGGGAGCTGTTTTTT.

This clonotype was detected only a few times. The CDR3 is CAISDLDRVLNYGYTF. The CDR3 region has the DNA TGTGCCATCAGTGACCTAGACAGGGTACTCAACTATGGCTACACCTTC. The chain joins TRBV10-3 to TRBJ1-2; 7 positions match TRBD1. The CDR3 runs 16 residues. CDR1 and CDR2 from the germline V gene are ENHRY and SYGVKD. V gave up 3 bases and J gave up 2 bases; unmatched junction bases: 9.

V usage is TRBV24-1 and J usage is TRBJ2-1; TRBD2 aligns across 11 bases. The CDR3 is 15 residues long. J was trimmed by 4 bases and V by 6 bases; bases with no gene match: 4. CDR1 KGHDR and CDR2 SFDVKD come from the germline V gene. The CDR3: CATSMGTSGYNEQFF. CDR3 nucleotides: TGTGCCACCAGTATGGGGACTAGCGGATACAATGAGCAGTTCTTC.

The sample holds many counts of this clonotype. The chain couples TRBV28 to TRBJ1-2; no definite D call. Germline V gene sequence: CDR1 MDHEN, CDR2 SYDVKM. V lost 6 bases and J lost 0, with 5 bases in between. This CDR3 region has 12 residues. CDR3 amino acids: CASRQANYGYTF. The CDR3 DNA reads TGTGCCAGCAGGCAAGCTAACTATGGCTACACCTTC.